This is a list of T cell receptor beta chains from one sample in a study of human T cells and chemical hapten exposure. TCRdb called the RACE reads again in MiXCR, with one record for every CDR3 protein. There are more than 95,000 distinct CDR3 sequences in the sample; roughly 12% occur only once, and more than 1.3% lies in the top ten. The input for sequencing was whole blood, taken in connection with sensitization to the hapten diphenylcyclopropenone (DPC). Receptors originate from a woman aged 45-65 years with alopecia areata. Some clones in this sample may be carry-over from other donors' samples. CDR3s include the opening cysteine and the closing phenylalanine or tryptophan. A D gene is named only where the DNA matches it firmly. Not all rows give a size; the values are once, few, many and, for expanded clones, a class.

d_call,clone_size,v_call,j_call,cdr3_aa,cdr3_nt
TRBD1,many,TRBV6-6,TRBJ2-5,CASNLQGAIRKETQYF,TGTGCCAGCAATCTACAGGGGGCCATTCGAAAAGAGACCCAGTACTTC
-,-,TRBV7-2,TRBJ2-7,CASSLSAVGDRYEQYF,TGTGCCAGCAGCTTGTCGGCGGTCGGGGATCGCTACGAGCAGTACTTC
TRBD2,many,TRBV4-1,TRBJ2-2,CASNPLAGTNTGELFF,TGCGCCAGCAACCCCCTAGCGGGGACCAACACCGGGGAGCTGTTTTTT
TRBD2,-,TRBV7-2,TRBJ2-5,CASSLQVPGLAGQETQYF,TGTGCCAGCAGCTTACAAGTACCGGGACTAGCGGGACAAGAGACCCAGTACTTC
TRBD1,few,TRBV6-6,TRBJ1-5,CASRQGVNQPQHF,TGTGCCAGCAGGCAGGGGGTCAATCAGCCCCAGCATTTT
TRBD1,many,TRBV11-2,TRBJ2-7,CASSRIRDRAYEQYF,TGTGCCAGCAGCAGGATCCGGGACAGGGCGTACGAGCAGTACTTC
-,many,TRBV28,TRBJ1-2,CASSLKGSWNGYTF,TGTGCCAGCAGTTTAAAGGGTTCATGGAATGGCTACACCTTC
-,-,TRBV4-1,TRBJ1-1,CASSQVSRRNTEAFF,TGCGCCAGCAGCCAAGTTAGTAGGAGGAACACTGAAGCTTTCTTT
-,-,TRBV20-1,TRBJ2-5,CSARQPGPRETQYF,TGCAGTGCTAGACAACCGGGACCACGGGAGACCCAGTACTTC
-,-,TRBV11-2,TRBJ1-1,CASSPPRMGTEAFF,TGTGCCAGCAGCCCTCCCCGCATGGGGACTGAAGCTTTCTTT
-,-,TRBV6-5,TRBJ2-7,CASSYSSSYEQYF,TGTGCCAGCAGTTACTCTTCCTCCTACGAGCAGTACTTC
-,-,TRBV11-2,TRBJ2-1,CASSFIAVSSYNEQFF,TGTGCCAGCAGTTTTATAGCGGTAAGCTCCTACAATGAGCAGTTCTTC
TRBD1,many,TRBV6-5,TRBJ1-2,CASSYWTGAANYGYTF,TGTGCCAGCAGTTACTGGACAGGGGCTGCTAACTATGGCTACACCTTC
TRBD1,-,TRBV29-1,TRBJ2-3,CSTAHGQGTDTQYF,TGCAGCACCGCCCACGGACAGGGGACAGATACGCAGTATTTT
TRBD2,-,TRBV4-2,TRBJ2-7,CASSQSLAGTYEQYF,TGTGCCAGCAGCCAAAGCCTAGCGGGAACCTACGAGCAGTACTTC
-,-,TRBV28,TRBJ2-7,CASSFPPGYEQYF,TGTGCCAGCAGTTTCCCCCCAGGGTACGAGCAGTACTTC
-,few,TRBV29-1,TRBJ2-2,CGVLQGRPGELFF,TGCGGCGTATTACAGGGACGGCCCGGGGAGCTGTTTTTT
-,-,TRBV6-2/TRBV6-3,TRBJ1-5,CASSYTRVGNQPQHF,TGTGCCAGCAGTTACACAAGGGTTGGCAATCAGCCCCAGCATTTT
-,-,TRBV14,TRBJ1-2,CASSQGPRAYGYTF,TGTGCCAGCAGCCAAGGTCCCCGGGCCTATGGCTACACCTTC
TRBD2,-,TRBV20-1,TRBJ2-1,CSARSGKGSYNERFF,TGCAGTGCTAGGAGCGGGAAGGGATCCTACAATGAGCGGTTCTTC
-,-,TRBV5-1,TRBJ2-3,CASSPPADRDTQYF,TGCGCCAGCAGCCCACCGGCAGATCGAGATACGCAGTATTTT
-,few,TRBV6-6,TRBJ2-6,CASCQDSRVPAGANVLTF,TGTGCCAGCTGCCAGGACAGCCGAGTACCGGCTGGGGCCAACGTCCTGACTTTC
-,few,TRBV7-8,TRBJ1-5,CASSPPGGLNQPQHF,TGTGCCAGCAGCCCTCCTGGGGGGCTCAATCAGCCCCAGCATTTT
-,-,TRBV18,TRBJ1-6,CASSPTTASRGNSPLHF,TGTGCCAGCTCACCAACCACTGCATCCAGGGGTAATTCACCCCTCCACTTT